A selection of T cell receptor beta chains follows, all from one sample in a study of beta chain features in type 1 diabetes. Here immunoSEQ multiplex PCR was the method, and the copy in TCRdb shows in-frame clones only, minus some. The data show some 330,000 clones, 11% seen once. The material sequenced was naive CD4+ T cells from blood. These receptors were obtained from a woman aged 30 to 39 in good health. CDR3s include the opening cysteine and the closing phenylalanine or tryptophan. The D gene is left open where the match is weak. Rows give clone size only sometimes, using once, few, many, or a class for an expanded clone.

V	J	size	D	CDR3	DNA
TRBV9	TRBJ2-7	NA	TRBD2	CASSVSQRESDEQYF	TGTGCCAGCAGCGTAAGCCAGCGGGAGTCGGACGAGCAGTACTTC
TRBV19	TRBJ2-1	NA	NA	CASSYQGTSYNEQFF	TGTGCCAGTAGCTATCAGGGTACCTCCTACAATGAGCAGTTCTTC
TRBV28	TRBJ2-3	NA	TRBD1	CASSSPGQTIVLADTQYF	TGTGCCAGCAGTTCCCCGGGACAGACGATAGTATTAGCAGATACGCAGTATTTT
TRBV4-3	TRBJ2-1	few	TRBD2	CASSQPVSGSGDEQFF	TGCGCCAGCAGCCAGCCAGTGAGCGGGAGTGGAGATGAGCAGTTCTTC
TRBV9	TRBJ2-7	NA	NA	CASSVALGANEQYF	TGTGCCAGCAGCGTAGCTCTGGGGGCGAACGAGCAGTACTTC
TRBV18	TRBJ2-1	NA	NA	CASSPQESYNEQFF	TGTGCCAGCTCACCACAGGAGTCCTACAATGAGCAGTTCTTC
TRBV7-2	TRBJ2-7	few	TRBD2	CASSSGLAGGYEQYF	TGTGCCAGCAGCTCCGGATTAGCGGGAGGTTACGAGCAGTACTTC
TRBV9	TRBJ2-1	few	TRBD2	CASSVGLAGVAKEQFF	TGTGCCAGCAGCGTAGGCTTAGCGGGAGTGGCTAAGGAGCAGTTCTTC
TRBV15	TRBJ2-1	few	NA	CATSTRGRSYNEQFF	TGTGCCACCAGCACACGGGGGAGGTCCTACAATGAGCAGTTCTTC
TRBV7-2	TRBJ1-2	few	TRBD1	CASSLDGRGLDGYTF	TGTGCCAGCAGCTTAGACGGCAGGGGGCTTGATGGCTACACCTTC
TRBV7-2	TRBJ1-2	few	NA	CASSLNAGGFYGYTF	TGTGCCAGCAGCTTAAACGCCGGAGGGTTCTATGGCTACACCTTC
TRBV7-2	TRBJ1-1	few	TRBD1	CASSPAGQGVLLNTEAFF	TGTGCCAGCAGCCCCGCCGGACAGGGCGTGCTTCTTAACACTGAAGCTTTCTTT
TRBV15	TRBJ2-7	NA	TRBD1	CATSRESGTVYEQYF	TGTGCCACCAGCAGAGAATCCGGGACAGTCTACGAGCAGTACTTC